Listed here are 14 T cell receptor beta chains from one sample, sequenced in a study of vaccination and CD4 T cells after COVID-19. Cultured CD4+ T cell DNA was sequenced using the Oncomine TCR Beta short-read assay. TCRdb redid the calling of the PCR reads with MiXCR, one entry per CDR3 protein. The sample consists of around 8,000 distinct CDR3 sequences, 45% to 50% of them appearing once. The antigens of these receptors remain unknown. The treatment was: roughly 11-day PBMC culture with coronavirus spike peptide pools or control peptides (ViraFEST assay). What was sequenced was CD4+ T cells from blood, cultured in vitro. The source of these receptors is a human donor who had recovered from COVID-19.

The chain joins TRBV29-1 to TRBJ2-5; TRBD1 matches at 12 bases. The V and J ends lost 6 bases and 5 bases, in that order; junction bases with no gene match: 4. CDR1 and CDR2 (germline): SQVTM, ANQGSEA. The CDR3 has 13 amino acids. CDR3 coding DNA: TGCAGCGTCGGGACAGGGGGCTGGGAGACCCAGTACTTC. Translating it yields CSVGTGGWETQYF.

The sample holds a few counts of this clonotype. The rearrangement links TRBV21-1 to TRBJ1-1; the table's D call, TRBD1, has no DNA check behind it. TRBV21-1 is deemed a pseudogene. This CDR3 is built from 15 residues. DNA for the CDR3: TGTGCCAGCAGCGAAGGACAGGCGGGGAACACTGAAGCTTTCTTT. Translated, it gives CASSEGQAGNTEAFF.

CDR3 sequence reads: CATGRLAGSGEQYF. The CDR3 coding sequence is TGTGCCACTGGACGACTAGCGGGCTCAGGGGAGCAGTACTTC. V usage is TRBV6-2 or TRBV6-3 and J usage is TRBJ2-7; the match to TRBD2 covers 10 bases. Germline CDR1 is MNHEY and CDR2 is SVGEGT. V was pared by 10 bases and J by 7 bases, with 13 bases of the junction left unmatched. This CDR3 comprises 14 residues.

V and J are TRBV19 and TRBJ2-1, with TRBD2 matching over 15 bases. The junction had 7 bases not matched to a gene; V was cut back by 6 bases and J by 7 bases. The CDR3 consists of 16 residues. Per the germline V gene, CDR1 is LNHDA and CDR2 is SQIVND (reference sequence). In DNA form, the CDR3 reads TGTGCCAGTAGGTCCGGGACTAGCGGGAGGAATAATGAGCAGTTCTTC. Translating gives CASRSGTSGRNNEQFF.

This clonotype has just a few counts. V gene TRBV21-1 combines with J gene TRBJ2-1; the D segment call TRBD1 is taken from the table without a DNA check. TRBV21-1 is a pseudogene segment. The CDR3 spans 12 residues. For the CDR3, the DNA is TGTGCCAGCGGGACAGTGGGGAATGAGCAGTTCTTC. This sequence encodes CASGTVGNEQFF.

J is TRBJ1-2 and V is TRBV19; TRBD1 might be the D (5 bases). With 7 bases removed from V and 6 bases from J, the gap between germline ends came to 18 bases. The germline gives CDR1 LNHDA, CDR2 SQIVND (reference sequence). This CDR3 spans 14 amino acids. The CDR3 protein is CASTPGAGRDGYTF. CDR3 bases: TGTGCCAGTACTCCTGGGGCAGGGAGAGATGGCTACACCTTC.

This CDR3 reads CASSPGLAGGNEQFF. CDR3 DNA sequence: TGTGCCAGCAGTCCGGGACTAGCGGGGGGAAATGAGCAGTTCTTC. V gene TRBV12-3 or TRBV12-4 combines with J gene TRBJ2-1, with 15 bases matching TRBD2. This CDR3 spans 15 amino acids. V dropped 5 bases and J dropped 7; count of bases not matched to a gene: 3.

The V and J genes are TRBV19 and TRBJ2-5, with D perhaps TRBD1 (5 bases). The CDR3 length is 13 residues. The ends were cut back, 7 bases at V and 1 base at J, with 10 bases in the middle. Germline loops: CDR1 LNHDA, CDR2 SQIVND (reference sequence). The DNA for the CDR3 is TGTGCCAGTAAGGGGCAGGTCCAAGAGACCCAGTACTTC. Translating gives CASKGQVQETQYF. Together with reference TRBV19 and TRBJ2-5, the CDR3 gives the full variable domain: DGGITQSPKYLFRKEGQNVTLSCEQNLNHDAMYWYRQDPGQGLRLIYYSQIVNDFQKGDIAEGYSVSREKKESFPLTVTSAQKNPTAFYLCASKGQVQETQYFGPGTRLLVL.

The chain recombines TRBV6-5 with TRBJ1-1; 8 bases are shared with TRBD1. The CDR3 is 16 residues long. V lost 2 bases, J lost 3 bases, and 8 bases stayed unmatched. Germline V gene sequence: CDR1 MNHEY, CDR2 SVGAGI. This CDR3 reads CASSYAAGGVDTEAFF. As DNA, the CDR3 is TGTGCCAGCAGTTACGCAGCAGGGGGCGTGGACACTGAAGCTTTCTTT.

This clonotype has just a few counts. The V call is TRBV10-3, the J call TRBJ2-2; 7 nucleotides line up with TRBD1. The trim removed 5 bases at V and 2 bases at J, leaving 5 bases unmatched. The CDR3 contains 15 residues. Germline V CDR1 and CDR2: ENHRY, SYGVKD. CDR3 in DNA: TGTGCCATCAGTCCGACAGGGAGCAACACCGGGGAGCTGTTTTTT. Translation: CAISPTGSNTGELFF.

The chain couples TRBV7-2 to TRBJ2-1; 8 nucleotides line up with TRBD1. The CDR3 consists of 16 residues. CDR1 SGHTA and CDR2 FQGNSA come from the germline V gene. After removal of 5 bases from V and 0 bases from J, the junction contained 6 bases not matched to a gene. In DNA form, the CDR3 reads TGTGCCAGCAGCAGTGGACAGGGCCGCTCCTACAATGAGCAGTTCTTC. Translated: CASSSGQGRSYNEQFF.

V is TRBV20-1 and J is TRBJ2-7, with 7 nucleotides matching TRBD1. Per germline, CDR1 DFQATT and CDR2 SNEGSKA (reference sequence). This CDR3 has 15 amino acids. V gave up 0 bases and J gave up 5 bases; unmatched junction bases: 10. DNA for the CDR3: TGCAGTGCTAGAGACCTGACCGGGACAGTTAACGAGCAGTACTTC. As protein: CSARDLTGTVNEQYF.

J is TRBJ2-7 and V is TRBV11-3; TRBD2 agrees at 11 bases. This CDR3 region has 13 residues. V lost 5 bases to trimming and J lost 6 bases; unmatched junction nucleotides: 3. Germline V gene data show CDR1 as SGHNT and CDR2 as YENEEA. The CDR3 DNA is TGTGCCAGCAGCAAGCTAGCGGGGGGCGAGCAGTACTTC. Amino acid sequence: CASSKLAGGEQYF.

V usage is TRBV5-5 and J usage is TRBJ1-2; maybe TRBD1 (5 bases). The germline V gene has CDR1 SGHKS and CDR2 YYEKEE (reference sequence). This CDR3 comprises 15 residues. V dropped 0 bases and J dropped 4 bases, with 13 bases sitting between them. The CDR3 region has the DNA TGTGCCAGCAGCTTGGCTGGCAGGGAATCCTATGGCTACACCTTC. Its translation: CASSLAGRESYGYTF.